This is a list of T cell receptor beta chains from one sample in a study of blood T cell repertoires in COVID-19. TCRdb keeps only in-frame clones here, not all; method: immunoSEQ multiplex PCR. The sample lists about 120,000 clones, 79% occurring once. The sequencing sample was made of peripheral blood. These receptors were collected from a woman of 80 years or more with acute or convalescent COVID-19. The CDR3 runs from the conserved cysteine through the conserved F or W. D genes are given only for firm matches. Some rows have no size entry. The others give once, few or many, or a class for an expanded clone.

j_call	clone_size	v_call	d_call	cdr3_length	cdr3_aa	cdr3_nt
TRBJ1-2	.	TRBV19	.	11	CASATVDGYTF	TGTGCCAGCGCAACGGTCGATGGCTACACCTTC
TRBJ1-6	once	TRBV7-2	.	12	CASSLTGVTLHF	TGTGCCAGCAGCTTAACGGGGGTCACCCTCCACTTT
TRBJ2-5	.	TRBV27	TRBD2	16	CASSLAGGGFIGTQYF	TGTGCCAGCAGTTTAGCGGGGGGAGGTTTTATCGGGACCCAGTACTTC
TRBJ2-2	once	TRBV6-5	TRBD2	15	CASSYSGGRAGELFF	TGTGCCAGCAGTTACTCGGGCGGGAGGGCCGGGGAGCTGTTTTTT
TRBJ2-1	once	TRBV5-5	TRBD2	19	CASSFAGGGLARVYNEQFF	TGTGCCAGCAGCTTTGCGGGGGGGGGACTAGCGAGAGTCTACAATGAGCAGTTCTTC
TRBJ2-5	.	TRBV7-2	TRBD2	16	CASSWTGTSGGETQYF	TGTGCCAGCAGCTGGACCGGGACTAGCGGGGGGGAGACCCAGTACTTC
TRBJ2-7	few	TRBV6-5	TRBD2	15	CASSSLAGGNYEQYF	TGTGCCAGCAGTTCCCTAGCGGGGGGGAACTACGAGCAGTACTTC
TRBJ2-3	.	TRBV5-1	TRBD2	15	CASSFSSGDTDTQYF	TGCGCCAGCAGCTTTAGTAGCGGGGATACAGATACGCAGTATTTT
TRBJ1-4	.	TRBV28	TRBD1	16	CASRGDRAGGNEKLFF	TGTGCCAGCAGGGGGGACAGGGCAGGCGGGAATGAAAAACTGTTTTTT
TRBJ1-2	.	TRBV29-1	TRBD1	14	CSVLGPGGASSYTF	TGCAGCGTCCTAGGACCAGGGGGCGCGAGTAGCTACACCTTC
TRBJ1-2	.	TRBV7-2	TRBD1	14	CASSVQGAHYGYTF	TGTGCCAGCAGCGTACAGGGGGCGCATTATGGCTACACCTTC
TRBJ2-2	.	TRBV7-2	.	16	CASSLVGIRRTGELFF	TGTGCCAGCAGCTTAGTCGGGATTAGACGGACCGGGGAGCTGTTTTTT
TRBJ2-4	.	TRBV6-1	TRBD1	16	CASSETAGRGTNIQYF	TGTGCCAGCAGTGAAACGGCGGGCAGGGGGACGAACATTCAGTACTTC
TRBJ1-1	.	TRBV9	.	16	CASSYGIGGANTEAFF	TGTGCCAGCAGCTACGGAATCGGAGGGGCGAACACTGAAGCTTTCTTT
TRBJ2-5	.	TRBV5-1	TRBD2	14	CASSLTSGVETQYF	TGCGCCAGCAGTTTGACTAGCGGGGTTGAGACCCAGTACTTC